Described below is a single T cell receptor beta chain sequence and its context. What antigen it recognizes has not been identified. No quality values exist for individual bases; no much larger clone is one base distant. Sequencer: Illumina HiSeq 1500. Using fastp at Q25 and MiXCR, TCRdb reprocessed the public reads and kept productive beta chains. All rows with the same CDR3 protein become a single entry with the most common DNA and genes. The sample table records roughly 920,000 distinct CDR3 sequences; approximately 31% of these occur just once. The top ten clonotypes cover about an eighth of the sample. What this sample's treatment or condition label stands for: in vitro stimulation with specific CMV peptide epitopes to enrich CMV-specific T cells. These data are taken from a study of T cell repertoires in cytomegalovirus infection (dated by TCRdb to the late 2010s). Describing the broader study: Recently identified HLA-C-restricted CMV epitopes, whose presentation resists viral immunomodulation, were targeted by peptide stimulations together with well-studied HLA-B-restricted epitopes. Donor HLA type was relevant to the analysis, because carriage of CMV infection together with the matching HLA type was indicated by public TCR beta signatures.

Reading from cysteine to phenylalanine, the CDR3 counts 17 amino acids. Just CDR3 DNA is preserved here, 51 bases in frame from base 1. V is cut back by 0 bases and J by 6 bases, with 10 bases in the junction unmatched. CDR1 is given as LNHNV and CDR2 as YYDKDF, both from the germline V gene (reference sequence). What the authors observed across the whole study: The ex vivo response was dominated by HLA-C-restricted CMV-specific TCR beta clonotypes, which also provided the single most frequent clonotype in two of eight donors. Cumulative frequency of public TCR beta family members discriminated carriers of CMV infection plus the relevant HLA type in this cohort and an independent approximately 370-donor cohort.

In this chain, TRBV15 is recombined with TRBJ2-2; TRBD2 aligns with 7 central bases. The TCR was taken from a human donor in good health (CMV status not recorded). Some clones in this sample may be carry-over from other donors' samples. This specimen was cultured CD8+ T cells from PBMCs, taken from culture after CMV antigen stimulation. The nucleotide sequence is given as TGTGCCACCAGCAGAGATATGGAGACTAGCTTTGCCGGGGAGCTGTTTTTT. It encodes CATSRDMETSFAGELFF.